Listed below are T cell receptor beta chains from one sample, sequenced in a study of T cells in Graves' hyperthyroidism and ophthalmopathy. TCRdb independently ran MiXCR on the multiplex PCR reads; one entry per CDR3 protein. The table has fewer than 650,000 distinct CDR3 sequences, approximately 48% seen once. The sample comprised peripheral blood or thyroid tissue (not recorded which). The receptors come from an adult woman with Graves' disease, either hyperthyroidism or ophthalmopathy (not recorded which). Each CDR3 is given with its conserved first and last residue. Each record gives: V gene, clone size, D gene, J gene, CDR3 protein, CDR3 DNA. A D gene is named only where the DNA matches it firmly. Expanded clones are given a class, and other clones once, few, many or no size at all.

TRBV10-3	many	NA	TRBJ2-2	CAISPSERNTGELFF	TGTGCCATCAGTCCGAGCGAGAGGAACACCGGGGAGCTGTTTTTT
TRBV2	many	NA	TRBJ2-5	CASSSRGQSETQYF	TGTGCCAGCAGCTCCCGTGGGCAGTCGGAGACCCAGTACTTC
TRBV10-3	NA	NA	TRBJ1-1	CAISRDRGGTEAFF	TGTGCCATCAGTCGGGACCGCGGGGGCACTGAAGCTTTCTTT
TRBV9	NA	NA	TRBJ1-5	CASNSEGRREQPQHF	TGTGCCAGCAACTCAGAGGGACGCAGAGAGCAGCCCCAGCATTTT
TRBV7-8	few	NA	TRBJ1-4	CASSLWVSTNEKLFF	TGTGCCAGCAGCTTATGGGTTTCAACTAATGAAAAACTGTTTTTT
TRBV5-1	NA	NA	TRBJ1-5	CASPGGVDNQPQHF	TGCGCCAGCCCGGGGGGAGTAGACAATCAGCCCCAGCATTTT
TRBV10-3	NA	NA	TRBJ2-7	CASSGDTFVEQYF	TGTGCCAGCAGTGGGGACACCTTCGTCGAGCAGTACTTC
TRBV7-9	NA	NA	TRBJ2-7	CASSRSGPRGEQYF	TGTGCCAGCAGCCGTTCGGGCCCCAGAGGGGAGCAGTACTTC
TRBV5-1	NA	NA	TRBJ2-7	CASSPVFTSYEQYF	TGCGCCAGCAGCCCAGTCTTCACTAGCTACGAGCAGTACTTC
TRBV29-1	NA	NA	TRBJ2-5	CSVLGGREETQYF	TGCAGCGTTCTGGGGGGAAGGGAAGAGACCCAGTACTTC
TRBV2	NA	TRBD1	TRBJ1-5	CASRLDRGLRQPQHF	TGTGCCAGCAGGCTTGACAGGGGGCTGCGTCAGCCCCAGCATTTT
TRBV6-2/TRBV6-3	many	TRBD1	TRBJ1-1	CASSAHRGGAEAFF	TGTGCCAGCAGTGCCCACAGGGGGGGCGCTGAAGCTTTCTTT
TRBV2	NA	NA	TRBJ1-2	CASSETLRGIGYGYTF	TGTGCCAGCAGTGAGACCCTCAGGGGCATAGGCTATGGCTACACCTTC